This TCR beta chain comes out of a study of blood T cell repertoires in COVID-19. Study overall: Acute and convalescent COVID-19 samples came from the United States, Italy and Spain. Sources were T cells, B-cell-depleted T cells, or PBMCs; the material itself was cDNA or gDNA.

Per the original methods: Cell counts per sample came from amplifying reference gene primers. TCRdb's table, derived via immunoSEQ multiplex PCR, lists solely in-frame clones and lacks some. The DNA was the basis for D and trimming; V, J and clone size are from that table. Found here are roughly 34,000 clones, around 75% of them singletons; the top ten hold under 15%. The CDR3 runs 16 residues. V was clipped by 1 base and J by 1 base, with 14 bases between them. Per the germline V gene, CDR1 is SGHRS and CDR2 is YFSETQ. The sequence came from a man older than 75 with active or convalescent COVID-19. Sequences were obtained from peripheral blood. The genes are TRBV5-1 and TRBJ1-1; D is possibly TRBD1 (5 bases). Here the CDR3 reads CASSLSKTGANTEAFF. CDR3 in DNA: TGCGCCAGCAGCTTGTCCAAAACAGGAGCGAACACTGAAGCTTTCTTT.